Below are 25 T cell receptor beta chains sequenced from a single sample in a study of blood T cell repertoires in COVID-19. Produced via immunoSEQ multiplex PCR; TCRdb's table is partial and in-frame only. The sample lists approximately 200,000 clones, approximately 86% occurring once. The sample taken for sequencing was PBMCs or T cells enriched from blood (not recorded which). Every receptor here comes from a woman in her twenties or thirties who had been exposed to COVID-19.

The J gene is TRBJ2-7, the V gene TRBV6-5; 11 positions match TRBD1. The length of the CDR3 is 14 residues. Trimming at V came to 6 bases and at J to 2 bases, leaving 3 bases not matched to a gene. Germline loops: CDR1 MNHEY, CDR2 SVGAGI. The CDR3 reads CASSADRGPYEQYF. The CDR3 coding sequence is TGTGCCAGCAGCGCGGACAGGGGGCCCTACGAGCAGTACTTC.

The chain joins TRBV19 to TRBJ1-2; perhaps TRBD1 as D (5 bases). CDR3 size: 14 residues. Germline V gene data show CDR1 as LNHDA and CDR2 as SQIVND (reference sequence). V was cut by 6 bases and J by 0 bases, with 11 bases left in between. This CDR3 reads CASSGWGANYGYTF. As DNA, the CDR3 is TGTGCCAGTAGCGGATGGGGGGCTAACTATGGCTACACCTTC. The full variable domain, its missing parts supplied by reference TRBV19 and TRBJ1-2, is DGGITQSPKYLFRKEGQNVTLSCEQNLNHDAMYWYRQDPGQGLRLIYYSQIVNDFQKGDIAEGYSVSREKKESFPLTVTSAQKNPTAFYLCASSGWGANYGYTFGSGTRLTVV.

The CDR3 sequence is CASSQGDSGNQPQHF. Here the CDR3 DNA reads TGTGCCAGCAGCCAAGGGGACAGCGGCAATCAGCCCCAGCATTTT. The chain recombines TRBV3-1 (or the pseudogene TRBV3-2) with TRBJ1-5; 7 bases are shared with TRBD1. This CDR3 region has 15 residues. Trimming took 1 base from V and 2 from J; bases not matched to a gene: 2. Germline values: CDR1 LGHDT, CDR2 YNNKEL (reference sequence).

The chain uses TRBV5-1 and TRBJ2-3, with 9 bases lining up with TRBD2. J was trimmed by 1 base and V by 3 bases; bases with no gene match: 6. The CDR3 sequence is 16 residues long. CDR1 SGHRS and CDR2 YFSETQ come from the germline V gene. CDR3 loop: CASSSRSSGGTDTQYF. For the CDR3, the DNA is TGCGCCAGCAGCTCGAGATCTAGCGGGGGCACAGATACGCAGTATTTT.

The chain combines TRBV6-5 with TRBJ1-2, with D perhaps TRBD1 (6 bases). Trimming removed 4 bases at V and 4 bases at J, with 19 bases between. Germline lookup yields CDR1 MNHEY and CDR2 SVGAGI. The CDR3 runs 16 residues. The CDR3, as DNA: TGTGCCAGCAGTTTACTTCAGGGGTCAAGGTTCTATGGCTACACCTTC. It yields the protein CASSLLQGSRFYGYTF.

A few counts support this clone. As DNA, the CDR3 is TGTGCCAACCCTCACTACAAACCTATATATCCGAACACCGGGGAGCTGTTTTTT. Translating gives CANPHYKPIYPNTGELFF. This chain joins TRBV10-3 and TRBJ2-2; D not resolved. The CDR3 runs to 18 residues. Trimming stripped 10 bases from V and 0 bases from J, with 24 bases between. The germline V gene encodes CDR1 ENHRY and CDR2 SYGVKD.

The V call is TRBV19, the J call TRBJ1-4, with D perhaps TRBD1 (6 bases). Germline CDR1 is LNHDA and CDR2 is SQIVND (reference sequence). The CDR3 is made up of 14 amino acids. Trimming stripped 2 bases from V and 6 bases from J, with 10 bases between. The CDR3: CASSIRAGDEKLFF. The CDR3 DNA is TGTGCCAGTAGTATAAGAGCAGGGGATGAAAAACTGTTTTTT. The full variable domain, in which reference TRBV19 and TRBJ1-4 provide the parts outside the CDR3, is DGGITQSPKYLFRKEGQNVTLSCEQNLNHDAMYWYRQDPGQGLRLIYYSQIVNDFQKGDIAEGYSVSREKKESFPLTVTSAQKNPTAFYLCASSIRAGDEKLFFGSGTQLSVL.

Only a few counts were recorded for this clone. The chain combines TRBV7-8 with TRBJ1-6; no firm D call. The V gene lost 5 bases and the J gene lost 7 bases, with 12 bases spanning the gap. CDR3 length: 14 amino acids. CDR1 is SGHVS, CDR2 FQNEAQ, per germline. The CDR3 DNA sequence: TGTGCCAGCAGCACCCTGGGAGGCAATTCACCCCTCCACTTT. It codes for CASSTLGGNSPLHF.

The V call is TRBV18, the J call TRBJ1-1; D is perhaps TRBD1 (5 bases). The CDR3 has 15 amino acids. Trimming took off 2 bases at V and 2 bases at J, with 12 bases between the two ends. The germline V gene has CDR1 KGHSH and CDR2 LQKENI. CDR3 protein: CASSPIDGTNTEAFF. Here the CDR3 DNA reads TGTGCCAGCTCACCAATTGACGGGACTAACACTGAAGCTTTCTTT. The complete variable domain, with remaining parts taken from reference TRBV18 and TRBJ1-1, reads NAGVMQNPRHLVRRRGQEARLRCSPMKGHSHVYWYRQLPEEGLKFMVYLQKENIIDESGMPKERFSAEFPKEGPSILRIQQVVRGDSAAYFCASSPIDGTNTEAFFGQGTRLTVV.

The chain is built from TRBV18 and TRBJ1-1, with 9 bases identical to TRBD1. Germline V gives CDR1 KGHSH, CDR2 LQKENI. This CDR3 has 13 amino acids. The V and J ends lost 4 bases and 8 bases, in that order; junction bases with no gene match: 5. The CDR3 is CASSRQGESEAFF. The DNA for the CDR3 is TGTGCCAGCTCACGACAGGGGGAGTCGGAAGCTTTCTTT.

The genes are TRBV19 and TRBJ1-2, with D possibly being TRBD1 (5 bases). Trimming pared 3 bases from V and 4 bases from J, leaving 12 bases between. This CDR3 spans 14 amino acids. CDR1 LNHDA and CDR2 SQIVND come from the germline V gene (reference sequence). The chain's CDR3 is CASSISAGFYGYTF. The CDR3 nucleotides read TGTGCCAGTAGTATCTCGGCAGGGTTCTATGGCTACACCTTC.

The genes are TRBV28 and TRBJ2-7; D gene unclear. The germline V gene has CDR1 MDHEN and CDR2 SYDVKM. The CDR3 length is 11 residues. The V and J ends lost 7 bases and 3 bases respectively, with 7 bases between them. CDR3 amino acids: CASTRYYEQYF. The CDR3 nucleotides are TGTGCCAGCACCCGGTACTACGAGCAGTACTTC.

CDR3 in amino acids: CASSPGQGMNTEAFF. In DNA form, the CDR3 reads TGTGCCAGCAGCCCCGGACAGGGCATGAACACTGAAGCTTTCTTT. The V call is TRBV7-9, the J call TRBJ1-1; 8 bases agree with TRBD1. Germline-derived CDR1 and CDR2 are SEHNR and FQNEAQ (reference sequence). After removal of 5 bases from V and 0 bases from J, the junction contained 5 bases not matched to a gene. The CDR3 is made up of 15 amino acids. Full variable domain (rest looked up from reference TRBV7-9 and TRBJ1-1): DTGVSQNPRHKITKRGQNVTFRCDPISEHNRLYWYRQTLGQGPEFLTYFQNEAQLEKSRLLSDRFSAERPKGSFSTLEIQRTEQGDSAMYLCASSPGQGMNTEAFFGQGTRLTVV.

The chain has TRBV5-1 and TRBJ2-7; a possible D gene is TRBD2 (6 bases). V lost 6 bases, J lost 5 bases, and 15 bases lay in between. This CDR3 comprises 13 residues. Germline V gene lookup returns CDR1 SGHRS and CDR2 YFSETQ. CDR3 coding DNA: TGCGCCAGCATGGTCCAGGGAGGCAACGAGCAGTACTTC. Its translation is CASMVQGGNEQYF.

This sequence joins TRBV2 and TRBJ1-2, with a possible D match to TRBD1 (5 bases). The CDR3 spans 13 residues. CDR1 is SNHLY, CDR2 FYNNEI, per germline. The ends were cut back, 6 bases at V and 6 bases at J, with 14 bases in the middle. This chain's CDR3 is CASRQVLRNGYTF. CDR3 bases: TGTGCCAGCAGACAGGTTCTAAGAAATGGCTACACCTTC.

The chain recombines TRBV5-1 with TRBJ2-7; D may be TRBD1 (6 bases). Trimming shortened V by 2 bases and J by 3 bases, and 12 bases separated the two germline ends. Germline assignment: CDR1 SGHRS and CDR2 YFSETQ. The CDR3 spans 14 residues. Here the CDR3 DNA reads TGCGCCAGCAGCTTACGGACAGATAACTACGAGCAGTACTTC. This gives the protein CASSLRTDNYEQYF. Filled out from reference TRBV5-1 and TRBJ2-7, the complete variable domain reads KAGVTQTPRYLIKTRGQQVTLSCSPISGHRSVSWYQQTPGQGLQFLFEYFSETQRNKGNFPGRFSGRQFSNSRSEMNVSTLELGDSALYLCASSLRTDNYEQYFGPGTRLTVT.

The V gene is TRBV5-1, the J gene TRBJ1-1; D gene ambiguous. The CDR3 runs to 13 residues. From germline, CDR1 is SGHRS and CDR2 YFSETQ. Trimming shortened V by 1 base and J by 3 bases, and 7 bases separated the two germline ends. The CDR3, as DNA: TGCGCCAGCAGCTTGCAGGAAGACACTGAAGCTTTCTTT. Translation gives CASSLQEDTEAFF.

This rearrangement joins TRBV7-2 to TRBJ1-5; D uncertain. Trimming took 5 bases from V and 3 from J, leaving 14 bases between them. Germline V gives CDR1 SGHTA, CDR2 FQGNSA. CDR3 length equals 15 residues. CDR3 in DNA: TGTGCCAGCAGCCTGGACGGAGGACTCAATCAGCCCCAGCATTTT. It is translated as CASSLDGGLNQPQHF.

The chain has TRBV3-1 (or the pseudogene TRBV3-2) and TRBJ2-7; D perhaps matches TRBD1 (5 bases). Trimming shortened V by 1 base and J by 3 bases, and 7 bases separated the two germline ends. The CDR3 loop spans 13 amino acids. Germline CDR1 reads LGHDT; CDR2 reads YNNKEL (reference sequence). This CDR3 is CASSQAGNYEQYF. The CDR3 region has the DNA TGTGCCAGCAGCCAAGCAGGGAACTACGAGCAGTACTTC.

The chain employs TRBV12-3 or TRBV12-4 and TRBJ1-5; a possible D gene is TRBD1 (5 bases). V lost 4 bases and J lost 10, with 11 bases in between. The CDR3 sequence is 12 residues long. The CDR3 region is CASSWGGDPQHF. For the CDR3, the DNA is TGTGCCAGCAGTTGGGGCGGAGATCCCCAGCATTTT.

This chain uses TRBV10-3 with TRBJ2-1; tentative D call: TRBD2 (7 bases). V was cut by 4 bases and J by 5 bases, with 30 bases left in between. Germline V gene data show CDR1 as ENHRY and CDR2 as SYGVKD. This CDR3 region has 20 residues. The CDR3 coding sequence is TGTGCCATCAGTGTTCAGATAGCCTTGATGGGCCGGGGGGCAAACAATGAGCAGTTCTTC. It yields the protein CAISVQIALMGRGANNEQFF.

This chain connects TRBV10-3 to TRBJ2-3, with no clear D. CDR1 and CDR2 from the germline V gene are ENHRY and SYGVKD. This CDR3 comprises 12 residues. V dropped 8 bases and J dropped 4 bases, with 10 bases sitting between them. The CDR3 DNA is TGTGCCATCGCCCGAGGCGCAGATACGCAGTATTTT. As protein: CAIARGADTQYF.

The V and J genes are TRBV19 and TRBJ2-6; D remains ambiguous. The CDR3 is 15 residues long. Germline V CDR1 and CDR2: LNHDA, SQIVND (reference sequence). V was shortened by 3 bases and J by 5 bases, with 11 bases between the two germline ends. In nucleotides, the CDR3 is TGTGCCAGTAGTATTAGTCTGTCCAGGGCCAACGTCCTGACTTTC. The encoded protein is CASSISLSRANVLTF.

This chain uses TRBV6-4 with TRBJ1-5, with D perhaps matching TRBD1 (5 bases). Trimming removed 4 bases from V and 0 bases from J, with 10 bases in between. Germline V gene lookup returns CDR1 MRHNA and CDR2 SNTAGT. The CDR3 has 15 residues. For the CDR3, the DNA is TGTGCCAGCAGTGCAACAGGAAATAGCAATCAGCCCCAGCATTTT. It is translated as CASSATGNSNQPQHF.

Remarks on this clone: This specimen includes other DNA sequences encoding the same CDR3. The chain carries TRBV20-1 and TRBJ1-2; D is uncertain. The V and J ends lost 0 bases and 6 bases respectively, with 5 bases between them. CDR3 length: 11 residues. CDR1 DFQATT and CDR2 SNEGSKA come from the germline V gene (reference sequence). CDR3 in amino acids: CSARDRDGYTF. CDR3 DNA: TGCAGTGCTAGAGACCGGGATGGCTACACCTTC.